This is a list of T cell receptor beta chains from one sample in a study of shared clonotypes between healthy human individuals. Using immunoSEQ multiplex PCR, the repertoire was profiled, and TCRdb retains in-frame clones only, with some absent. The profile shows approximately 500,000 clones, 79% of them singletons. Sequencing used PBMCs. Receptors originate from a middle-aged woman in good health. Some clones in this sample may be carry-over from other donors' samples. Both conserved end residues are part of each CDR3. The order of the fields is D gene, V gene, J gene, clone size, CDR3 DNA, CDR3 protein. A D gene is named only where the DNA matches it firmly. Not all rows give a size; the values are once, few, many and, for expanded clones, a class.

.	TRBV4-1	TRBJ1-5	few	TGCGCCAGCAGCCAAGATGGGGGTTATCAGCCCCAGCATTTT	CASSQDGGYQPQHF
TRBD1	TRBV28	TRBJ2-7	.	TGTGCCAGCAGTTCGCCCTGGGACAGGGGGTCCCACGAGCAGTACTTC	CASSSPWDRGSHEQYF
.	TRBV7-3	TRBJ2-5	.	TGTGCCAGCAGCCCCCGTGGCAGAGAGACCCAGTACTTC	CASSPRGRETQYF
TRBD2	TRBV10-3	TRBJ2-3	once	TGTGCCATCCGACGACTAGCAGTTAGCACAGATACGCAGTATTTT	CAIRRLAVSTDTQYF
TRBD1	TRBV10-1	TRBJ1-5	.	TGCGCCAGCACCTTACGACAGGGCCCGGATAGCAATCAGCCCCAGCATTTT	CASTLRQGPDSNQPQHF
.	TRBV5-1	TRBJ2-7	.	TGCGCCAGCAGCACTCCGGACCCCGGGAACGAGCAGTACTTC	CASSTPDPGNEQYF
.	TRBV29-1	TRBJ1-2	.	TGCAGCGTTGCCGGGGACCGAGGCTACACCTTC	CSVAGDRGYTF
.	TRBV21-1	TRBJ2-3	.	TGTGCCAGCAGCAAAATCTCTAATCCGGGACTAGCGTTTTCCACAGATACGCAGTATTTT	CASSKISNPGLAFSTDTQYF
.	TRBV28	TRBJ1-2	.	TGTGCCAGCAACGGGAACTATGGCTACACCTTC	CASNGNYGYTF
.	TRBV5-4	TRBJ1-4	.	TGTGCCAGCAGCTTGGGAGGGACTAATGAAAAACTGTTTTTT	CASSLGGTNEKLFF
.	TRBV19	TRBJ2-1	.	TGTGCCAGTAGTATAGCCCCCCCCGGCGCTGGGATTTACAATGAGCAGTTCTTC	CASSIAPPGAGIYNEQFF
TRBD2	TRBV2	TRBJ2-3	.	TGTGCCAGCAGTGAAGGACTAGCGGGGGAGAATACGCAGTATTTT	CASSEGLAGENTQYF
.	TRBV30	TRBJ2-5	few	TGTGCCTGGAGTGTAGGGTCGGGGCAAGAGACCCAGTACTTC	CAWSVGSGQETQYF
.	TRBV4-2	TRBJ2-2	.	TGTGCCAGCAGCCAAGGAGGGAGCACCGGGGAGCTGTTTTTT	CASSQGGSTGELFF
TRBD1	TRBV18	TRBJ2-7	.	TGTGCCAGCTCACAAGCCGGGGACAGGGGGGTCTACGAGCAGTACTTC	CASSQAGDRGVYEQYF
.	TRBV6-6	TRBJ2-1	.	TGTGCCAGCGGGTGGGTGTCGAATGAGCAGTTCTTC	CASGWVSNEQFF
TRBD2	TRBV30	TRBJ2-2	.	TGTGCCTGGAGTGGGGGACTAGCTAGCGGGGAGCTGTTTTTT	CAWSGGLASGELFF
.	TRBV6-5	TRBJ1-1	.	TGTGCCAGCAGTTCCCCCAGCACCTACACTGAAGCTTTCTTT	CASSSPSTYTEAFF
.	TRBV7-3	TRBJ2-5	once	TGTGCCAGCAGCTTAGGGACGAGAGAGACCCAGTACTTC	CASSLGTRETQYF
.	TRBV30	TRBJ1-5	.	TGTGCCTGGAGCCGCAGTACCAATCAGCCCCAGCATTTT	CAWSRSTNQPQHF
.	TRBV11-2	TRBJ2-7	.	TGTGCCAGCAGCTTAGTCCCGGGACACTACGAGCAGTACTTC	CASSLVPGHYEQYF
.	TRBV28	TRBJ2-5	once	TGTGCCAGCAGTATGGACCCTACCCGTCAAGAGACCCAGTACTTC	CASSMDPTRQETQYF
.	TRBV5-4	TRBJ1-3	.	TGTGCCAGCAGCCCTGGAGGGTCTCCTGGAAACACCATATATTTT	CASSPGGSPGNTIYF
TRBD1	TRBV4-1	TRBJ2-5	.	TGCGCCAGCAGCCAAGGGCTGGGACAGGGGAGAGAGACCCAGTACTTC	CASSQGLGQGRETQYF
.	TRBV19	TRBJ2-1	.	TGTGCCAGTTCCTCATACGCCAGATACAATGAGCAGTTCTTC	CASSSYARYNEQFF
TRBD1	TRBV2	TRBJ2-3	.	TGTGCCACCCGGGACAGGGGAGATACGCAGTATTTT	CATRDRGDTQYF
.	TRBV5-6	TRBJ2-3	.	TGTGCCAGCAGCTTGAAGCGGGGCACAGATACGCAGTATTTT	CASSLKRGTDTQYF
.	TRBV30	TRBJ1-3	.	TGTGCCTGGAGAGACAGAGCTGTTGGAAACACCATATATTTT	CAWRDRAVGNTIYF
TRBD2	TRBV19	TRBJ2-1	.	TGTGCCAGTAGTATGTGGGGTAGCGGGAGCCTAACAGACTACAATGAGCAGTTCTTC	CASSMWGSGSLTDYNEQFF
.	TRBV28	TRBJ2-7	.	TGTGCCAGCAGTTTAAAAGGGGGGGACAGTCTTTTGGGCTACGAGCAGTACTTC	CASSLKGGDSLLGYEQYF
.	TRBV5-1	TRBJ2-1	once	TGCGCCAGCAGCTTGGGACTAGGGGGAACAGATGAGCAGTTCTTC	CASSLGLGGTDEQFF
TRBD1	TRBV7-3	TRBJ1-1	.	TGTGCCAGCAGCCCACCAGTAGTCGGACAGGTGATGAACACTGAAGCTTTCTTT	CASSPPVVGQVMNTEAFF
TRBD2	TRBV4-3	TRBJ2-1	.	TGCGCCAGCAGCCAATCCCTAGGGACTAGCGGGAGAAATGAGCAGTTCTTC	CASSQSLGTSGRNEQFF
.	TRBV18	TRBJ2-3	.	TGTGCCAGCTCACCAACACAGGGTTCCCGCACAGATACGCAGTATTTT	CASSPTQGSRTDTQYF
TRBD1	TRBV27	TRBJ2-7	.	TGTGCCAGCAGTTTATCCCGGGACAGCTACGAGCAGTACTTC	CASSLSRDSYEQYF
TRBD1	TRBV5-5	TRBJ2-7	.	TGTGCCAGCAGTCCCGGGACAGGGGCCTCGAGCTCCTACGAGCAGTACTTC	CASSPGTGASSSYEQYF
TRBD2	TRBV9	TRBJ2-1	few	TGTGCCAGCAGCGGGAGAGTAGCGGGAGGTAATGAGCAGTTCTTC	CASSGRVAGGNEQFF
.	TRBV28	TRBJ2-5	once	TGTGCCAGCAGTCCCCCTTGGGAGACCCAGTACTTC	CASSPPWETQYF
.	TRBV4-1	TRBJ1-1	.	TGCGCCAGCAGCCAGAAACAGGCGAACACTGAAGCTTTCTTT	CASSQKQANTEAFF
TRBD1	TRBV19	TRBJ1-5	.	TGTGCCAGTAGTAGAACAGGGGGAGGAAGCAATCAGCCCCAGCATTTT	CASSRTGGGSNQPQHF
.	TRBV19	TRBJ1-5	.	TGTGCCAGTAGTATACAGTGGGGTGGCAATCAGCCCCAGCATTTT	CASSIQWGGNQPQHF
.	TRBV7-9	TRBJ2-2	.	TGTGCCAGCAGCTTAGTGGGGGTCGACGGGGAGCTGTTTTTT	CASSLVGVDGELFF
.	TRBV18	TRBJ2-5	.	TGTGCCAGCTCACCACGGCAGGTCCAAGAGACCCAGTACTTC	CASSPRQVQETQYF
.	TRBV5-4	TRBJ2-4	few	TGTGCCAGCAGCTTGGAAGTAGAGGCCATTCAGTACTTC	CASSLEVEAIQYF
.	TRBV5-1	TRBJ2-7	.	TGCGCCAGCAGCCTGAACGGGATAGTACTCTACGAGCAGTACTTC	CASSLNGIVLYEQYF